Only a few counts were recorded for the clone carrying this T cell receptor beta chain. What it binds is not known. The data were taken from a study of vaccination effects on CD4 cells after COVID-19. ViraFEST expansion of antigen-specific CD4+ T cells with viral peptide pools preceded sequencing. With 9 to 11 days of culture completed, CD4+ T cells were isolated. Study-level points and caveats: Late post-vaccination samples showed marked contraction of infection- and vaccine-induced clones.

The table came from immunoSEQ multiplex PCR; TCRdb's copy has only in-frame clones and leaves some out. The sample has tens of thousands of clones, about 74% seen once. This CDR3 is built from 16 residues. Germline V gene data show CDR1 as KGHSH and CDR2 as LQKENI. V shed 3 bases and J shed 7 bases, with 22 bases lying between them. This material consisted of CD4+ T cells from PBMCs cultured with HCoV-229E spike peptides, taken before COVID-19 vaccination. The chain uses TRBV18 and TRBJ2-7, with D maybe TRBD1 (5 bases). The sequence was obtained from a human donor who received a COVID-19 vaccine. The CDR3 DNA is TGTGCCAGCTCACCTTTATCGCCTAGTGGTTCAGGGGAGCAGTACGTC. Translating it yields CASSPLSPSGSGEQYV.